This T cell receptor beta chain comes out of a study of cytomegalovirus exposure and HLA in healthy donors (dated by TCRdb to 2015 to 2018). Study-wide context: An earlier analysis of approximately 640 of the donors reported 250 to 350 Gb of sequence data and some 120 million unique TCR beta sequences from roughly 200 million T cells. An early release that covered about 640 HLA-typed donors contained approximately 300 gigabases of sequencing data and some 87 million unique TCR sequences. Of the roughly 390 genotyped donors, 65% to 90% fell in the genetic ancestry cluster associated with self-reported Caucasian donors. The study aimed to test whether signatures of past pathogen exposure could be identified by cataloging public T cell receptors. Using immunosequencing, the study profiled T cell repertoires from 500 to 800 subjects and related those repertoires to cytomegalovirus serostatus. A separate validation cohort of some 130 different subjects was used in addition to the approximately 700-subject first cohort. The study combined high-throughput TCR immunosequencing, statistical association of individual TCRs with disease status, and machine learning to predict cytomegalovirus infection status. A later analysis re-analyzed previously published TCR beta repertoires from roughly 600 donors and added high-resolution HLA genotyping to study TCR occurrence patterns. In the later analysis, no new phenotypic data were used to find candidate immune exposures; instead, reliance was placed on TCR beta sequences and their occurrence across donors. An earlier analysis of a few hundred of the donors applied high-throughput TCR beta sequencing to assess whether each TCR beta V gene segment acted as functional or pseudogenic. Donor age, sex, ethnicity and CMV serostatus were collected together with the repertoire data. A later genetic analysis used genome-wide SNP genotypes for about three fifths of the roughly 700 donors, treating that subset as a discovery cohort. All discovery cohort repertoires had been generated using a single sequencing platform. Class I and class II HLA loci were covered by the typing at four-digit resolution. Typing coverage differed by locus: A, B, C, DRB1 and DQB1 were typed in roughly 620-630 donors, DQA1 in around 500, DPA1 in some 610, and DPB1 in 400 to 490. Because of strong linkage in the cohort, four or five DR-DQ haplotypes were treated as single units for association and clustering. On average, 235,054 unique TCR beta nucleotide sequences were sequenced per donor among about 400 genotyped donors of the cohort, with about 19% of those sequences being non-productive. Overall study results and their limits: V-gene and J-gene trimming of TCR beta chains was associated with a missense DCLRE1C variant in a later genetic analysis, and the association was replicated in an independent cohort. According to a later analysis, TCR association rates differed among HLA loci, with DRB1 alleles showing the most associated TCRs and HLA-C alleles showing the fewest. A later genetic analysis reported fewer N-insertions in productive TCRs among donors in an Asian-associated ancestry cluster than the approximately 700-donor mean. The authors suggested that the approach could potentially be generalized to other disease states and immunological phenotypes. Immune exposure information for the cohort was limited to CMV serostatus. When HLA alleles, especially DR and DQ, strongly co-occurred, TCR associations were difficult to assign to individual alleles. Because HLA typing was missing for some donors at each locus, association tests included only the typed subset. The 87-base-pair reads could not distinguish some IMGT-functional V segments, including TRBV6-2 and TRBV6-3, so those segments were excluded. A few of the identified cytomegalovirus-associated TCR beta chains were confirmed in vitro to be specific for cytomegalovirus antigens. Only TCR beta chains were sequenced in this cohort, and the absence of alpha or paired-chain data limited detectable features. Because counts were too low, roughly 16 rarely observed V segments, including chromosome 9 orphons, were excluded from the earlier analysis of fewer than 650 of the donors. An earlier analysis of approximately 540 of the donors showed that most TCR beta V segments appeared in productive rearrangements either about 90% or about 30% of the time, which broadly matched IMGT annotations. Most TCR sequences were observed very rarely across donors, whereas some public TCRs were present in many individuals. Sequencing depth was assumed to be roughly uniform across donors in the presence/absence analyses, though that assumption may not hold. Linkage disequilibrium might explain the correlated functional status among segregating V segments, but an unknown experimental factor could not be excluded. A later analysis associated 16,951 TCR beta sequences with specific HLA alleles at a false discovery rate of 0.05. Most CMV-associated TCR beta chains appeared to be HLA-restricted in a later analysis, and the HLA associations seemed to be driven largely by CMV exposure. A cluster of highly shared sequence variants was judged likely to be a technical artifact of the sequencing pipeline. Several of the top co-occurrence clusters appeared to be linked to parvovirus B19, influenza, CMV and Epstein-Barr virus, according to a later analysis. A further reported finding was that TCR beta sequences accurately predicted the HLA-A and HLA-B alleles for most subjects in the first cohort. Compared with equally common non-associated chains, HLA-associated TCR beta chains in a later analysis were more clonally expanded and had lower generation probabilities. The classifier was reported to diagnose cytomegalovirus status with high specificity and sensitivity in both the original and validation cohorts. The study gave a list of around 170 TCR beta chains associated with cytomegalovirus.

This clone was counted between two and nine times. Its target antigen remains unknown. There are no base qualities to consult, and no much larger clone falls within one base. The cohort comprised under 700 healthy bone marrow donors. Cohort members were all nominally healthy when sampled, although unrecorded immune exposures were likely present. The donor was CMV seropositive and was included in the group of some 290 seropositive cohort members. A peripheral blood sample was provided by each donor, and peripheral blood mononuclear cells were used for TCR beta sequencing. The Qiagen DNeasy Blood Extraction Kit was used to extract genomic DNA from the blood cell samples. The protocol used for the library was the immunoSEQ multiplex PCR assay. The multiplex PCR relied on a mix of 60 forward primers for TCR Vbeta segments and 13 reverse primers for TCR Jbeta segments. The CDR3 region of rearranged TCR beta genes was amplified from genomic DNA with a multiplex PCR assay. The amplified TCR beta libraries were sequenced on the Illumina HiSeq System as 87-base-pair reads. Regarding the original processing steps: Across the roughly 700 repertoires, a later analysis counted tens of millions of unique TCR beta chains, some 11 million of which were shared by at least two donors. Raw reads were error-corrected and collapsed into unique sequences with a nearest-neighbor algorithm that merged closely related sequences to remove PCR and sequencing errors. V, D and J gene segments were assigned by aligning CDR3 sequences to IMGT reference sequences. For a sequence to be retained, at least a six-nucleotide match to both a V gene segment and a J gene segment was required. Rearrangements were called productive when the CDR3 lacked stop codons and stayed in frame with V and J; all others were non-productive. Following IMGT convention, CDR3 was defined as the stretch from the second conserved V-encoded cysteine to the conserved J-encoded phenylalanine. The earlier analysis of 587 of the donors excluded sequences that lacked an unambiguous match to a single V gene segment. An earlier analysis of several hundred of the donors called V segments functional above 56.7% productive rearrangements and segregating when the between-donor standard deviation exceeded 5%. A statistical classification framework was developed to diagnose cytomegalovirus status using the catalog of TCR beta chain sequences. V and J gene assignment, in a later analysis, came from comparing TCR nucleotide sequences with IMGT/GENE-DB human TR gene sequences. In a later analysis, CDR3 sequences and most-parsimonious VDJ recombination scenarios were assigned using the TCRdist pipeline. A later analysis defined each TCR beta chain by its CDR3 amino acid sequence plus V-gene family, and excluded reads lacking a unique V-gene family. In a later analysis, around 600 highly shared, low-generation-probability nucleotide sequences were removed to address suspected cross-contamination and a sequencing artifact. For each public chain, a later analysis derived a clonal expansion index from normalized ranks of inferred template counts within each repertoire. A later analysis computed generation probabilities with a VDJ recombination model fitted to out-of-frame rearrangements, and checked the results against IGoR. In a later analysis, TCR-TCR, TCR-HLA and TCR-CMV co-occurrence was scored with hypergeometric tests, and a repertoire-size bias correction was applied to TCR pairs. To estimate false discovery rates, a later analysis permuted the HLA or CMV assignments 20 times. In a later analysis, co-occurring TCRs were grouped with DBSCAN, and TCRdist sequence similarity was added when clustering was performed within HLA-allele-positive subsets. For co-occurrence clustering, repertoires with fewer than 30,000 or more than 120,000 public chains were excluded, along with about five repertoires with anomalous nucleotide sharing. The immuneACCESS repertoire file appears here via TCRdb, limited to in-frame rearrangements. These files lack a portion of the clones; in checked studies, under half of the deficit traces to unresolved V genes, and the cause of the others is not known. V and J calls and clone size are copied from that table; D and trimming were computed from the DNA. The sample contains 150,000 to 200,000 clones, roughly 12% of them found a single time. The biggest ten clones account for approximately 8.4% of the sample.

The junction shows trimming of 5 bases on V and 4 bases on J, plus 9 bases between the germline ends. From the germline V gene (reference sequence), CDR1 is SSHAT and CDR2 is FNYEAQ. From its cysteine to its phenylalanine, the CDR3 spans 13 amino acids. Here the CDR3 DNA is all that survives: 39 bases in frame from base 1. The sample consisted of PBMCs. This receptor was identified in a man aged 50 or older in good health and CMV-seropositive. The chain uses TRBV7-7 and TRBJ1-3; TRBD1 might be the D gene, on 5 matching bases. In nucleotide form, the sequence is TGTGCCAGCAGCGACGACAGAGGAAACACCATATATTTT. Translated, it gives CASSDDRGNTIYF.